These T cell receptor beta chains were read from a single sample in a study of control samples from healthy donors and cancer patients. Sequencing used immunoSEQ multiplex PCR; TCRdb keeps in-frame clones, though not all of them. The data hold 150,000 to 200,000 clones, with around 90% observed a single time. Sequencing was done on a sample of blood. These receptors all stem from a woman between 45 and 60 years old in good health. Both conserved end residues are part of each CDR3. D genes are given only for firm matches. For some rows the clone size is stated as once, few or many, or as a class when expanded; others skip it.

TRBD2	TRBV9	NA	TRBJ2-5	TGTGCCAGCAGCGTAGGGGTCCTAGCGGGGGGCCAAGAGACCCAGTACTTC	CASSVGVLAGGQETQYF
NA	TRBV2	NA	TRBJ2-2	TGTGCCAGCAGTTGGGAATCCGGGGAGCTGTTTTTT	CASSWESGELFF
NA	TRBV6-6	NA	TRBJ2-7	TGTGCCAGCAACACAACTTACCGTGTGCAGTACTTC	CASNTTYRVQYF
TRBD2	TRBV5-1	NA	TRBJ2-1	TGCGCCAGCAGCTCTGGACTAGCGGGAGGCTACAATGAGCAGTTCTTC	CASSSGLAGGYNEQFF
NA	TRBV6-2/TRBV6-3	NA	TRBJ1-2	TGTGCCAGCAGTTATGGCTATGGCTACACCTTC	CASSYGYGYTF
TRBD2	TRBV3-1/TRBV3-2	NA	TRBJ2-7	TGTGCCAGCAGCCCCTGGACTAGCGGGACCAGCCCCGACGAGCAGTACTTC	CASSPWTSGTSPDEQYF
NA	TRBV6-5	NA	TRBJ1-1	TGTGCCAGCAGTTACATGAACACTGAAGCTTTCTTT	CASSYMNTEAFF
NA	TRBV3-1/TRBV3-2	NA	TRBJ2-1	TGTGCCAGCAGCCTTTTAGGCAATGAGCAGTTCTTC	CASSLLGNEQFF
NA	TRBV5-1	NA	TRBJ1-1	TGCGCCAGCAGCTTGGCACCCCATGATGAAGCTTTCTTT	CASSLAPHDEAFF
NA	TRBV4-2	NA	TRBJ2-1	TGTGCCAGCAGCCCCTCGGGGCGGGGGCGCCGCGATGAGCAGTTCTTC	CASSPSGRGRRDEQFF
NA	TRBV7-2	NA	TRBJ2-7	TGTGCCAGCAGCCCGAGTGGAAACTGGGAGCAGTACTTC	CASSPSGNWEQYF
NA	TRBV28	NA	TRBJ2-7	TGTGCCAGCAGTTTAGGGCACGAGCAGTACTTC	CASSLGHEQYF
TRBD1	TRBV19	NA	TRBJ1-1	TGTGCCAGTAGTATATCCCCCTCGGACAGGGAAGGCATGAACACTGAAGCTTTCTTT	CASSISPSDREGMNTEAFF
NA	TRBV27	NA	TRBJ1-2	TGTGCCAGCAGTACCGGGGGCCTCTATGGCTACACCTTC	CASSTGGLYGYTF
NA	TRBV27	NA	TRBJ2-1	TGTGCCAGCTTCTCCTCCTACAATGAGCAGTTCTTC	CASFSSYNEQFF
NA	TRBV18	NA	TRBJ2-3	TGTGCCAGCTCACCACCGGGGCGGGTCACAGATACGCAGTATTTT	CASSPPGRVTDTQYF
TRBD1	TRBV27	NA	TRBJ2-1	TGTGCCAGCAGTTTACAGGGGGCCCATGAGCAGTTCTTC	CASSLQGAHEQFF
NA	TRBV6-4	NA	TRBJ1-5	TGTGCCAGCAGTGAACGGGATGGGAATCAGCCCCAGCATTTT	CASSERDGNQPQHF
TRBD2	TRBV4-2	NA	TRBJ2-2	TGTGCCAGCAGCCACATTAGCGGGACTAACACCGGGGAGCTGTTTTTT	CASSHISGTNTGELFF
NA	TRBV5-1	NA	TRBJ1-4	TGCGCCAGCAGCCTCCTCCCGACGGACGAAAAACTGTTTTTT	CASSLLPTDEKLFF
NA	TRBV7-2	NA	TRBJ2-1	TGTGCCAGCAGCTTACTTCTGGGGGAGCAGTTCTTC	CASSLLLGEQFF
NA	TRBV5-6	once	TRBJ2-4	TGTGCCAGCAGCTTGGCCCTCGGGGTAGCCAAAAACATTCAGTACTTC	CASSLALGVAKNIQYF
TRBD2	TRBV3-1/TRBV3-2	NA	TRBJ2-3	TGTGCCAGCAGCCTCCGGGTAGCGGGAGCAGATACGCAGTATTTT	CASSLRVAGADTQYF
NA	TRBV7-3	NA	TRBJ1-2	TGTGCCAGCAGCCGGAGGGCTAACTATGGCTACACCTTC	CASSRRANYGYTF
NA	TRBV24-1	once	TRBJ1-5	TGTGCCACCAGTGATTTGCAGAGGGCCCAGCCCCAGCATTTT	CATSDLQRAQPQHF
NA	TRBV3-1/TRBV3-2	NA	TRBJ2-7	TGTGCCAGCAGCCATACGTCGAACGAGCAGTACTTC	CASSHTSNEQYF
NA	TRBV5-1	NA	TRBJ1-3	TGCGCCAGCAGCTTTACAGGGTTTGGAAACACCATATATTTT	CASSFTGFGNTIYF
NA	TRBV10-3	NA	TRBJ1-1	TGTGCCATCAGTGAGCCGGGGCGTCAAGAAGCTTTCTTT	CAISEPGRQEAFF
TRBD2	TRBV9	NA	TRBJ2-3	TGTGCCAGCAGCGTTATCGGGAGGGCCGGTAAAGATACGCAGTATTTT	CASSVIGRAGKDTQYF
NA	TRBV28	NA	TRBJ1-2	TGTGCCAGCAGTCCCCCCCACAATACTAACTATGGCTACACCTTC	CASSPPHNTNYGYTF
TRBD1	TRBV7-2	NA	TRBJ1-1	TGTGCCAGCAGCCTGGACAGGGGAATCGCTGAAGCTTTCTTT	CASSLDRGIAEAFF
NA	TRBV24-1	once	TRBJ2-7	TGTGCCACCAGCCCGGCCGTGGGAGCTAAACTGTACGAGCAGTACTTC	CATSPAVGAKLYEQYF
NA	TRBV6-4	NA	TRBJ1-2	TGTGCCAGCAGACGCGACAGCCAGACCGAATACTATGGCTACACCTTC	CASRRDSQTEYYGYTF
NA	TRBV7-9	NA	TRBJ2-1	TGTGCCAGCAGCGCGAGGGCTGAGGGTTCGGGTGAGCAGTTCTTC	CASSARAEGSGEQFF
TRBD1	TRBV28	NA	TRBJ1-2	TGTGCCAGCAGGTTTAGAGGACAAGGGGGCGCGGGAAAAACCTTC	CASRFRGQGGAGKTF
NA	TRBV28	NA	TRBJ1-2	TGTGCCAGCAGTCTCGACGGCCGCTATGGCTACACCTTC	CASSLDGRYGYTF
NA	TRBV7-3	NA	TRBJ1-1	TGTGCCAGCGGGCCCGGGACATTGAACACTGAAGCTTTCTTT	CASGPGTLNTEAFF
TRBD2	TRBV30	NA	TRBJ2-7	TGTGCCTGCCCAGTCAGCGGGACCACCTACGAGCAGTACTTC	CACPVSGTTYEQYF
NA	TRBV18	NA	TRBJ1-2	TGTGCCAGCTCACCGCCCGCGTCTACTATCGGCTACACCTTC	CASSPPASTIGYTF
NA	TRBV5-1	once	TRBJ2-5	TGCGCCAGCAGCTTGGGGACGGAAGAGACCCAGTACTTC	CASSLGTEETQYF
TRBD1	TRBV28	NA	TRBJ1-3	TGTGCCAGCAGTCGACAGGGTATTCGCAACACCATATATTTT	CASSRQGIRNTIYF
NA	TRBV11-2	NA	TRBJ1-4	TGTGCCAGCAGCCCCCCCGGGCTAGGTGAAAAACTGTTTTTT	CASSPPGLGEKLFF
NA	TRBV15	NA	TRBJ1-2	TGTGCCACCTCTACGGGAGGGACTTTCGGCTATGGCTACACCTTC	CATSTGGTFGYGYTF
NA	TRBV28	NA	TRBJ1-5	TGTGCCAGCACTGGCCAGGGATATCAGCCCCAGCATTTT	CASTGQGYQPQHF
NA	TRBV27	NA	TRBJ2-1	TGTGCCAGCATGGTTGGGGCGGTCATAGCCCCCTACAATGAGCAGTTCTTC	CASMVGAVIAPYNEQFF
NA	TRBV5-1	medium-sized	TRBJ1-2	TGCGCCAGCAGCTTGTCCTTCGGGGGCTATGGCTACACCTTC	CASSLSFGGYGYTF
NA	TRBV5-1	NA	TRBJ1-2	TGCGCCAGCAGCGAATACCGAGGGAATGGCTACACCTTC	CASSEYRGNGYTF
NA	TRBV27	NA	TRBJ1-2	TGTGCCAGCGGGCCCATCGGTGCCTATGGCTACACCTTC	CASGPIGAYGYTF
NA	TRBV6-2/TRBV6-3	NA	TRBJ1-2	TGTGCCAGCAGTTACAACTATGGCTACACCTTC	CASSYNYGYTF
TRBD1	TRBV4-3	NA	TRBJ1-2	TGCGCCAGCAGCCAACAAGGACAGGGGTACGGTGGCTACACCTTC	CASSQQGQGYGGYTF
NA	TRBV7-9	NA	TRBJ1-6	TGTGCCAGCAGCTCCCCATCATCGGTCGTAAATTCACCCCTCCACTTT	CASSSPSSVVNSPLHF
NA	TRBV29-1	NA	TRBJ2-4	TGCAGCGTTGTTGGGGGCATAAACATTCAGTACTTC	CSVVGGINIQYF
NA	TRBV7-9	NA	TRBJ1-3	TGTGCCAGTGCGGGGCTCTCTGGAAACACCATATATTTT	CASAGLSGNTIYF
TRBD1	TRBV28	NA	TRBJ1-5	TGTGCCAGCAGTTTTCAAAGGGACAGGGGTGGGGTGGTAGGTCAGCCCCAGCATTTT	CASSFQRDRGGVVGQPQHF